One T cell receptor beta chain is described in this entry. This clonotype was observed a handful of times. This clone's antigen is unknown. The sample holds no much larger clone one base away, and base qualities are not on file. The library relied on RT-PCR. The instrument was an Illumina HiSeq 2500. TCRdb trimmed the raw reads at Q25, called clones with MiXCR and kept productive beta chains. Each CDR3 protein appears once, grouped with its most common genes and DNA. This sample gives hundreds of thousands of distinct CDR3 sequences in total; about an eighth of them show up just once. In total, the top ten clones hold 10% to 13% of the sample. The germline V gene (reference sequence) supplies CDR1 GTSNPN and CDR2 SVGIG. Trimming removed 4 bases from V and 4 bases from J, leaving 8 bases between the germline ends. Including cysteine and phenylalanine, the CDR3 has 11 amino acids. This entry keeps only the CDR3 DNA: 33 bases, framed from base 1.

The source of the sample is a study of response to subunit inactivated influenza vaccine (dated by TCRdb to the late 2010s). With respect to the entire study: To follow how T cells responded to a trivalent subunit inactivated influenza vaccine, the researchers relied on deep quantitative profiling of the T cell receptor repertoire. On the study overall, not on this receptor specifically: The authors suggested that each seasonal influenza vaccination may recruit only a limited number of new T cells.

The V and J segments used are TRBV30 and TRBJ2-7; possibly the D gene is TRBD2, per 6 matching bases. The TCR sequence derives from a man aged 50 or older who received an inactivated influenza vaccine. Donor details come from another sample of the same person, matched by shared clones. The specimen was PBMCs from blood, collected on the day of vaccination. The nucleotide sequence is TGTGCCTGGATACGGGGGTACGAGCAGTACTTC. Its translation is CAWIRGYEQYF.